Below, 15 T cell receptor beta chains from the same sample are listed, as sequenced in a study of T cells in Graves' hyperthyroidism and ophthalmopathy. RNA transcripts yielded amplified TCR beta CDR3 regions. TCR CDR3 regions were first amplified by RT-PCR with HTBI primers. TCRdb passed the multiplex PCR reads through MiXCR, listing each CDR3 protein once. The table lists about 420,000 distinct CDR3 sequences, 15% to 19% of them singletons. The sequencing sample was made of blood. The receptors were gathered from a woman aged 18-30 years with Graves' hyperthyroidism.

This clonotype was recorded at least ten times. The chain employs TRBV2 and TRBJ2-2; D might be TRBD1 (6 bases). Germline lookup yields CDR1 SNHLY and CDR2 FYNNEI. Trimming removed 6 bases from V and 7 bases from J, with 12 bases in between. There are 13 residues in the CDR3. As DNA, the CDR3 is TGTGCCAGCAGAGGGGACATTTACGGGGAGCTGTTTTTT. Its translation is CASRGDIYGELFF.

This clonotype was found many times. This rearrangement joins TRBV24-1 to TRBJ1-5; D possibly corresponds to TRBD1 (5 bases). Trimming pared 4 bases from V and 3 bases from J, leaving 12 bases between. This CDR3 comprises 15 residues. Germline V lookup: CDR1 KGHDR, CDR2 SFDVKD. The CDR3 spells CATSDQDSPNQPQHF. CDR3 coding DNA: TGTGCCACCAGTGACCAAGACAGTCCCAATCAGCCCCAGCATTTT.

On this clonotype: This may be a read error: a much more frequent sequence differs by one nucleotide. The gene calls are TRBV2 and TRBJ2-7; TRBD1 agrees at 7 bases. CDR3 length: 16 amino acids. J was trimmed by 2 bases and V by 7 bases; bases with no gene match: 14. CDR1 and CDR2 from the germline V gene are SNHLY and FYNNEI. CDR3 coding DNA: TGTGCCAGCAACCCCGTCCGGACAGGCCCCACCTACGAGCAGTACTTC. Encoded protein: CASNPVRTGPTYEQYF.

This clonotype was recorded at least ten times. The V gene is TRBV7-2, the J gene TRBJ2-5; TRBD2 aligns across 11 bases. V shed 5 bases, J shed 1 base, and the junction held 9 bases outside the gene matches. Germline loops: CDR1 SGHTA, CDR2 FQGNSA. CDR3 size: 17 residues. The CDR3 nucleotides are TGTGCCAGCAGCCGGGGCGCTAGCGGGGGGCCCCAAGAGACCCAGTACTTC. Encoded protein: CASSRGASGGPQETQYF.

This clonotype was counted a few times. The chain carries TRBV4-2 and TRBJ1-3; TRBD1 matches at 7 bases. V was clipped by 7 bases and J by 0 bases; unmatched bases: 6. This CDR3 is built from 15 residues. Per the germline V gene, CDR1 is LGHNA and CDR2 is YNFKEQ. In DNA, the CDR3 is TGTGCCAGCAACGGACAGGCGAACTCTGGAAACACCATATATTTT. It codes for CASNGQANSGNTIYF.

The gene calls are TRBV20-1 and TRBJ2-1; D uncertain. Between the trimmed V and J ends, which lost 0 bases and 12 bases, there was a span of 9 bases. Germline CDR1 DFQATT, CDR2 SNEGSKA (reference sequence). CDR3 length: 11 residues. The CDR3 sequence: CSAREYLGQFF. CDR3 DNA: TGCAGTGCTAGAGAATACTTAGGGCAGTTCTTC.

The J gene is TRBJ2-2, the V gene TRBV29-1, with 11 bases fitting TRBD2. The germline V gene encodes CDR1 SQVTM and CDR2 ANQGSEA. The CDR3 runs 13 residues. The junction had 2 bases not matched to a gene; V was cut back by 3 bases and J by 8 bases. CDR3 in amino acids: CSVEASGRGELFF. The CDR3 DNA is TGCAGCGTTGAGGCTAGCGGGAGGGGGGAGCTGTTTTTT.

V gene TRBV19 combines with J gene TRBJ2-1; 7 bases match TRBD2. Germline V gene data show CDR1 as LNHDA and CDR2 as SQIVND (reference sequence). CDR3 length equals 19 residues. The V gene end was trimmed by 4 bases and the J gene end by 6 bases; junction bases not matched to a gene: 21. CDR3 sequence: CASSTGWASGIHISNEQFF. CDR3 nucleotides: TGTGCCAGTAGTACCGGATGGGCTAGCGGTATTCATATCTCCAATGAGCAGTTCTTC.

The V call is TRBV6-1, the J call TRBJ1-3; possibly TRBD1 for D (5 bases). The CDR3 spans 15 residues. Germline CDR1 is MNHNS and CDR2 is SASEGT. V was pared by 6 bases and J by 1 base, with 13 bases between. The CDR3 sequence: CASSRSTDSGNTIYF. DNA of the CDR3: TGTGCCAGCAGCCGATCGACAGATTCTGGAAACACCATATATTTT.

This clonotype appeared many times. V gene TRBV2 combines with J gene TRBJ1-2, with D perhaps matching TRBD1 (6 bases). V lost 6 bases and J 3 bases, leaving 11 bases between the germline ends. The CDR3 extends over 13 amino acids. From germline, CDR1 is SNHLY and CDR2 FYNNEI. The CDR3, as DNA: TGTGCCAGCAGGGACAGTGAGGACTATGGCTACACCTTC. Its protein is CASRDSEDYGYTF.

This clonotype appeared many times. The chain links TRBV20-1 to TRBJ1-1; tentative D call: TRBD1 (5 bases). The CDR3 is 14 amino acids. Per germline, CDR1 DFQATT and CDR2 SNEGSKA (reference sequence). V was trimmed by 3 bases and J by 4 bases, leaving 15 bases between them. The CDR3 DNA follows: TGCAGTGCTAGGGGCAGGGTTTGGTCCACTGAAGCTTTCTTT. Translating it yields CSARGRVWSTEAFF.

V gene TRBV7-9 combines with J gene TRBJ2-2; 9 bases line up with TRBD1. Germline CDR1 and CDR2: SEHNR and FQNEAQ (reference sequence). Trimming at V came to 11 bases and at J to 7 bases, leaving 11 bases not matched to a gene. This CDR3 comprises 14 residues. CDR3 sequence reads: CASRPGQGGGELFF. CDR3 coding DNA: TGTGCCTCCCGTCCGGGACAGGGCGGCGGGGAGCTGTTTTTT.

At least ten counts were recorded for this clonotype. This chain uses TRBV7-2 with TRBJ1-2, with D possibly matching TRBD1 (5 bases). This CDR3 is built from 14 residues. Per germline, CDR1 SGHTA and CDR2 FQGNSA. V was trimmed by 1 base and J by 7 bases, leaving 13 bases between them. CDR3 sequence: CASSLDFRVSGYTF. In DNA form, the CDR3 reads TGTGCCAGCAGCTTAGACTTCAGGGTTTCTGGCTACACCTTC.

This clonotype has only a few counts. The V call is TRBV10-1, the J call TRBJ2-1; TRBD1 matches 9 bases. CDR3 length: 16 amino acids. Germline CDR1 and CDR2: WNHNN and SYGVQD (reference sequence). With 3 bases clipped from V and 3 bases from J, the junction kept 6 bases outside the gene matches. For the CDR3, the DNA is TGCGCCAGCAGTGATTCCTGGGACAGGGACTACAATGAGCAGTTCTTC. Its protein is CASSDSWDRDYNEQFF.

Regarding this clonotype: This could be a read error, since a much larger clone is one nucleotide away. The chain couples TRBV18 to TRBJ1-6, with D possibly TRBD1 on 5 matching bases. Germline CDR1 KGHSH, CDR2 LQKENI. Trimming stripped 3 bases from V and 8 bases from J, with 14 bases between. The CDR3 is 15 amino acids. The CDR3 region is CASSPREAGDSPLHF. The CDR3 nucleotides are TGTGCCAGCTCACCGCGTGAGGCGGGGGATTCACCCCTCCACTTT.